This entry is about one T cell receptor (beta chain). Its matching antigen is unknown. The V and J ends lost 1 base and 4 bases, in that order; junction bases with no gene match: 4. CDR1 and CDR2 (germline): MGHRA, YSYEKL. This CDR3 comprises 15 residues. This sample is part of a study of OX40 agonist ivuxolimab in advanced cancers. Study background: Participants, 80% to 90% male, averaged about 56 years of age, ranging from roughly 23 to 80.

Points from the study as a whole: There were also nonresponders showing low normalized T-cell clonal expansion.

Profiled with immunoSEQ multiplex PCR; TCRdb holds only in-frame clones, not every one. The sample carries tens of thousands of clones, around 85% recorded once. V usage is TRBV4-1 and J usage is TRBJ1-2; TRBD1 matches 9 bases. The origin of this receptor is an adult with an advanced solid tumor such as melanoma, head and neck, liver or kidney cancer. Sequenced here: CD4+ or CD8+ T cells sorted from blood, sampled in a trial of the OX40 agonist ivuxolimab. DNA of the CDR3: TGCGCCAGCAGCCAAGCACAGGGGGCTCTCTATGGCTACACCTTC. Its translation: CASSQAQGALYGYTF.